This T cell receptor (beta chain) emerged from a study of T cells in Graves' hyperthyroidism and ophthalmopathy (dated by TCRdb to 2018 to 2020). Background for the entire study: Peripheral blood was collected at initial diagnosis, before any treatment. The paper reports TCR Vbeta CDR3 sequencing of 140 or so peripheral blood samples: fewer than 50 ophthalmopathy, roughly 80 hyperthyroidism and 17 progressor patients. The study also compared thyroid tissue and blood T-cell repertoires from more than five Graves' hyperthyroidism patients. Following sampling, methimazole starting at 30 mg daily was given to hyperthyroidism patients, and high-dose intravenous methylprednisolone was given to ophthalmopathy patients. A discovery cohort of around 98 patients, roughly 45 with Graves' ophthalmopathy and about 60 with stable Graves' hyperthyroidism, was used to find distinguishing TCR V-J signatures. The approximately 100 discovery patients were divided at random into training and test sets in a 7:3 ratio. Prospective prediction of ophthalmopathy was tested in an independent validation cohort consisting of 18 hyperthyroidism patients and 17 patients who later progressed to ophthalmopathy.

Moderately to severely active disease, a Clinical Activity Score of at least 3, a NOSPECS grade of at least 4, and a duration under 3 months were present in ophthalmopathy patients. The study excluded patients with uncontrolled infections, other autoimmune diseases, pregnancy or lactation. Diagnoses were based on clinical symptoms, serum thyroxine and TRAb, thyroid ultrasound and orbital computed tomography. Ficoll-Paque density gradient centrifugation was used to isolate PBMCs from around 10 ml of fresh peripheral blood. Trizol reagent was used to extract total RNA, and RNA quality was then checked on an Agilent 2100 Bioanalyzer. CDR1 is given as DFQATT and CDR2 as SNEGSKA, both from the germline V gene (reference sequence). The CDR3, cysteine through phenylalanine, is 14 amino acids long. Here the CDR3 DNA is all that survives: 42 bases in frame from base 1. The V and J ends are trimmed by 0 bases and 2 bases, leaving 7 bases between them.

Amplification of TCR beta CDR3 regions was carried out from RNA transcripts. A first-round RT-PCR of the TCR CDR3 used the HTBI primer set with the Qiagen OneStep RT-PCR kit. Libraries were constructed in a second round of multiplex PCR, after which size selection and purification were performed. Sequencing of the libraries was done on an Illumina HiSeq2000 using paired-end 100 bp reads. The authors' pipeline ran thus. SOAPnuke was used to process the raw data, with reads discarded if the reads contained adapters or uncalled bases, had a mean Phred below 15, or lacked an exact constant-primer or identifier match. High-quality paired reads were merged with COPE v1.2.5, and unique nucleotide sequences were defined as clonotypes. Clonotypes were aligned to IMGT TRBV, TRBD and TRBJ reference segments using MiTCR v1.1. The analysis was restricted to V-J combinations with a frequency above 0.0001, which together covered 99.2% of the repertoires. A TCS score was defined as the ratio of F50 (clonal expansion) to E x V (chaos), with BLOSUM62-based TCRdist applied between CDR3 peptides within each V-J. Welch's t-statistics and random forest reduced around 520 V-J features to 13, which were used in a naive Bayes classifier (R e1071). The public reads were run again by TCRdb, first through fastp at Q25 and then through MiXCR, and only productive beta chains were kept. Duplicate CDR3 protein sequences are folded into a single record with the most common DNA and genes. The V and J calls here are based on TCRdb, not the publication. The table for this sample lists roughly 500,000 distinct CDR3 sequences; about 16% of them were counted only once. The top ten hold approximately 32% of the sample.

General conclusions and limits of the study: Blood samples also contained most of the expanded thyroid clonotypes (frequency above 0.001), which suggests that blood repertoires may reflect thyroid immune responses. During validation, the model predicted progression to ophthalmopathy a median of around 7 months ahead of onset, with roughly 65% sensitivity and roughly 75% specificity. Ophthalmopathy was separated from stable hyperthyroidism by a 13 V-J signature model, with just over 85% sensitivity and approximately 81% specificity obtained in cross-validation and 80%/75% obtained in testing. No statistical method was used to fix the sample size in advance, and group allocation was not hidden from the investigators.

Turning to this clonotype: The antigen this receptor binds is unknown. The input lacks base qualities; no much larger clone sits a single base away.

The chain joins TRBV20-1 to TRBJ2-2, with an unclear D gene assignment. The TCR was taken from a woman younger than 45 with Graves' ophthalmopathy. Sequenced material: blood. The nucleotide sequence reads TGCAGTGCTAGAGAGACGGAAAACACCGGGGAGCTGTTTTTT. The resulting protein is CSARETENTGELFF.